The subject of this entry is one TCR beta chain. This clone was counted between two and nine times. Its antigen is still unknown. No base qualities exist here, and no much larger clone lies one base off it. Each clonotype received, on average, approximately 9.9x coverage in deep resolution sequencing performed on a MiSeq, where the target depth lay between 1 in 1 million and 1 in 200,000 T cells. TCR beta libraries were generated with the immunoSEQ hsTCRB Kit. On the authors' methods: The data were analyzed with ImmunoSEQ Analyzer and ImmunoSEQ Data Assistant, and V, D and J gene assignments followed IMGT definitions. Clonality, which ranges from 0 to 1, was calculated as one minus the normalized Shannon entropy of productive rearrangement frequencies. Only overrepresented clonotypes making up at least 0.05% of the repertoire of each patient were included in the public clonotype analysis. Repertoires from approximately 13 age-matched healthy donors in immuneACCESS were used as clonality controls. Here the immuneACCESS table is served through TCRdb, limited to in-frame sequences with V and J called. Missing clones are a known gap in these copies; in checked studies unresolved V genes cover under half, and the rest lacks a known reason. V and J calls plus clone size are reproduced from that table; the DNA served to infer D and trimming. The sample contains some 140,000 clones, around four fifths of them found a single time. The top ten hold roughly 3.1% of the sample.

Taken from the germline V gene, the CDR1 and CDR2 loops are SQVTM and ANQGSEA. V gives up 7 bases and J gives up 7 bases, and the segment between their germline ends measures 10 bases. The CDR3 contains 10 residues, cysteine and phenylalanine counted. Left in the record is the CDR3 DNA by itself, 30 bases read in frame from the first base. The data were obtained in a study of cytotoxic CD8 clonotypes in ibrutinib-treated CLL (TCRdb year 2021). In the study overall: In this cohort, some 16 patients were treatment-naive and ten to eleven were relapsed/refractory, while 17 to 18 had unmutated IGHV. On average, each sample yielded around 270,000 productive templates and around 98,000 productive rearrangements. The response samples were drawn at a median of roughly twelve months into treatment, with a range of about 6 to 36 months. Partial responses were observed in 24 patients and complete responses in 2; after a median follow-up of roughly 62 months, remission was maintained in approximately 14 patients and progression was observed in about twelve. Longitudinal samples were obtainable from about 30% of the roughly 90 participants in the trial. Patients were still on ibrutinib when every remission and progressive disease sample was collected. Cryopreserved peripheral blood mononuclear cells were collected before treatment, at response, and at either disease progression or sustained remission. Broader findings and caveats from the paper: Public clonotypes were rare and either shrank or stayed stable during treatment, and the rise in clonality at ibrutinib response reflected expansion of private clonotypes. At baseline, clonality was higher than in age-matched healthy donors and showed a strong correlation with circulating CD8+ T-cell counts. At ibrutinib response clonality went up, during sustained remission it held steady, and at progression it dropped back toward baseline. Sustained-remission and progressing patients did not have matched sampling times, and lymph node repertoires were not examined.

The time point label, read with the paper, signifies: approximately 25 months on ibrutinib. Roughly 2 micrograms of genomic DNA were extracted from cryopreserved PBMCs for TCR beta library preparation. Longitudinal blood samples from CLL patients receiving ibrutinib monotherapy were subjected to high-throughput TCR beta sequencing. The patients took part in an open-label, single-center phase 2 trial of ibrutinib monotherapy. Sequences were derived from PBMCs, sampled after 24 months of ibrutinib treatment. The receptor comes from a human donor with chronic lymphocytic leukemia. The chain joins TRBV29-1 to TRBJ1-1, with no D gene named confidently. Here is the DNA: TGCAGCGGTTGGGCGGGTGAAGCTTTCTTT. This translates into CSGWAGEAFF.